This T cell receptor beta chain stems from a study of blood T cell repertoires in COVID-19. Study at large: COVID-19 samples collected from the United States, Italy and Spain covered acute and convalescent phases.

In Cohort 3, a recovered donor had either two negative PCRs, clearance, or symptom resolution. The repertoire was sequenced with immunoSEQ multiplex PCR; TCRdb's copy has only in-frame clones and lacks some. The sample shows roughly 140,000 clones, about 80% of them seen only once. V lost 0 bases and J 5 bases, leaving 9 bases between the germline ends. This CDR3 has 14 residues. The germline V gene has CDR1 SGHNT and CDR2 YYREEE (reference sequence). The receptor comes from a man aged 45 to 65 who had recovered from COVID-19. The chain has TRBV5-4 and TRBJ2-1; D not resolved. The sequencing sample was made of PBMCs or T cells enriched from blood (not recorded which). As DNA, the CDR3 is TGTGCCAGCAGCTTGGACTTCTCTAACAATGAGCAGTTCTTC. Encoded protein: CASSLDFSNNEQFF.